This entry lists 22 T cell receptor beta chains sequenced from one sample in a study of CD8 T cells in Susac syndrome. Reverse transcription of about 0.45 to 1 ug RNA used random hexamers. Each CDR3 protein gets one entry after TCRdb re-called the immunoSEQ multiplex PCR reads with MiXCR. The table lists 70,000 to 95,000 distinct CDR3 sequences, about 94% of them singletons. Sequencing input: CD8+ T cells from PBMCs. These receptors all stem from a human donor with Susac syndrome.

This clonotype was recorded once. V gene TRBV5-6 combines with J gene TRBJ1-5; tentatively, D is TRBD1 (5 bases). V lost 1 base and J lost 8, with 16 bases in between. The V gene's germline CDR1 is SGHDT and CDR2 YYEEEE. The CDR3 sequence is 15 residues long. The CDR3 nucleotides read TGTGCCAGCAGCTTGTATCAGGGCGGATTGGAGCCCCAGCATTTT. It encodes CASSLYQGGLEPQHF.

For the CDR3, the DNA is TGTGCCAGCAGTGGCCCTCTCTCGGGGGAGCAGTTCTTC. Amino acids: CASSGPLSGEQFF. V is TRBV2 and J is TRBJ2-1; maybe TRBD2 (5 bases). From germline, CDR1 is SNHLY and CDR2 FYNNEI. The V end was cut by 4 bases, the J end by 10 bases, with 14 bases between. CDR3 length: 13 residues.

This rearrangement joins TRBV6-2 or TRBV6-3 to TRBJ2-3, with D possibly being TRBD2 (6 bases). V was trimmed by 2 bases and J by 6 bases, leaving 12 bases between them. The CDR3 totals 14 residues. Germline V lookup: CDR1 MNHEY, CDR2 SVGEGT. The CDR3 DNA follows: TGTGCCAGCAGTTACGACGCGGCGGGGGATACGCAGTATTTT. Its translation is CASSYDAAGDTQYF.

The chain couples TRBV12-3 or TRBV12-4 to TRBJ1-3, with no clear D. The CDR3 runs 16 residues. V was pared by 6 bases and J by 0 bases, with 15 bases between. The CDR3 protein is CASSPLIRGSGNTIYF. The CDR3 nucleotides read TGTGCCAGCAGCCCACTGATTCGTGGCTCTGGAAACACCATATATTTT.

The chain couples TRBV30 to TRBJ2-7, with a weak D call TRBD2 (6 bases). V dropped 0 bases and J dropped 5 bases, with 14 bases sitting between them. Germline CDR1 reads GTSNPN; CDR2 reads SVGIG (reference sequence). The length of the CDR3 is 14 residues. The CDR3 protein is CAWSVRGRQNEQYF. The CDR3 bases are TGTGCCTGGAGTGTACGGGGGAGACAGAACGAGCAGTACTTC.

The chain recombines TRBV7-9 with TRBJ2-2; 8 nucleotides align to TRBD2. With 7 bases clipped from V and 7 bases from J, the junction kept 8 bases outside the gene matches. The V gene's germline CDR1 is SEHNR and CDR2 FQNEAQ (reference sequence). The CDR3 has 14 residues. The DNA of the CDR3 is TGTGCCAGCACGGACGGGAGGGCCGACGGGGAGCTGTTTTTT. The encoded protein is CASTDGRADGELFF.

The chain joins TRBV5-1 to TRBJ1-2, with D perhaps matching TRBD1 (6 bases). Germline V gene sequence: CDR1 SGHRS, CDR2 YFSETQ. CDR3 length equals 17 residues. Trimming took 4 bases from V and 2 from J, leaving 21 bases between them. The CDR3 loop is CASSDPDVTGLNYGYTF. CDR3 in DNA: TGCGCCAGCAGCGACCCCGATGTTACAGGGTTGAACTATGGCTACACCTTC.

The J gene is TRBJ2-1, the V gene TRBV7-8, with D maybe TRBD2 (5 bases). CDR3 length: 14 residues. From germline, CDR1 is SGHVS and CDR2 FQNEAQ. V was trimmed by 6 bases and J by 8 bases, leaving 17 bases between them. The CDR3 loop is CASSLDPLVDEQFF. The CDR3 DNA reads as TGTGCCAGCAGTCTAGACCCACTAGTGGATGAGCAGTTCTTC.

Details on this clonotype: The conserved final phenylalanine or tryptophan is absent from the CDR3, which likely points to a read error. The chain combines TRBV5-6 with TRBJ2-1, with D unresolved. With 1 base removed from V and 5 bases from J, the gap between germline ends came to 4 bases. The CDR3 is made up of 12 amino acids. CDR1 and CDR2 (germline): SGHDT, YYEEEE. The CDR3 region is CASSLFDNEQFL. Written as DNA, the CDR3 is TGTGCCAGCAGCTTGTTTGACAATGAGCAGTTCCTC.

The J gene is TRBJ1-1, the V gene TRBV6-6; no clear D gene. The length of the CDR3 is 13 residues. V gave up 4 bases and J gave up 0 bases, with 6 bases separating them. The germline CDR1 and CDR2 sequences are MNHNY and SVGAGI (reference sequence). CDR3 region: CASSSQVNTEAFF. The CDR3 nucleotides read TGTGCCAGCAGTTCTCAAGTGAACACTGAAGCTTTCTTT.

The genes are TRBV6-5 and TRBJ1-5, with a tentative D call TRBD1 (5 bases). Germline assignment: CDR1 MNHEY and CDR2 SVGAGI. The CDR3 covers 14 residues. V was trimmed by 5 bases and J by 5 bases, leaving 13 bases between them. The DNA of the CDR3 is TGTGCCAGCAGTGAAGACAGATCCGATCAGCCCCAGCATTTT. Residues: CASSEDRSDQPQHF.

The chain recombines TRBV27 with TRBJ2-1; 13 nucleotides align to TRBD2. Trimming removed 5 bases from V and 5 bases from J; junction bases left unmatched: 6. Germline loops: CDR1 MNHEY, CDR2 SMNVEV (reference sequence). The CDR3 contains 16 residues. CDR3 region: CASSLLAGGQDNEQFF. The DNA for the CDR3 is TGTGCCAGCAGTCTACTAGCGGGGGGGCAAGACAATGAGCAGTTCTTC.

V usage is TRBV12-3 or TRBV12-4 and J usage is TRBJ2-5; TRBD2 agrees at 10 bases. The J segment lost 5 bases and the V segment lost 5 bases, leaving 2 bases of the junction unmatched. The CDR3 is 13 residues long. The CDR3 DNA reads TGTGCCAGCAGTCAGACTAGCGGGGAGACCCAGTACTTC. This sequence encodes CASSQTSGETQYF.

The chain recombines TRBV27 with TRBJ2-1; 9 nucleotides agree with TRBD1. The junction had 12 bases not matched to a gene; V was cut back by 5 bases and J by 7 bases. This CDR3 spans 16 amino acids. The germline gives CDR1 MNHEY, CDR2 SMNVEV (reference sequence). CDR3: CASSTSPGQGQNEQFF. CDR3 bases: TGTGCCAGCAGTACCTCACCGGGACAGGGTCAAAATGAGCAGTTCTTC.

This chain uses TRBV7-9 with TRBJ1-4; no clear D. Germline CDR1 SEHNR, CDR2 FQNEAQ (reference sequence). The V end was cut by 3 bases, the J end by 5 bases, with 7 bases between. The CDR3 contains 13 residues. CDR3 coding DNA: TGTGCCAGCAGCTTCAGTGTCAATGAAAAACTGTTTTTT. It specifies CASSFSVNEKLFF.

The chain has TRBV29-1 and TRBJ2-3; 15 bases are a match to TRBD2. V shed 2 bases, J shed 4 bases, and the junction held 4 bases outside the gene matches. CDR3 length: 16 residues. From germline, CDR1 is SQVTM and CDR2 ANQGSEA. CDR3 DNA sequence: TGCAGCGTTGAACTCCGGACTAGCGGGAGGGCAGATACGCAGTATTTT. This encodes CSVELRTSGRADTQYF.

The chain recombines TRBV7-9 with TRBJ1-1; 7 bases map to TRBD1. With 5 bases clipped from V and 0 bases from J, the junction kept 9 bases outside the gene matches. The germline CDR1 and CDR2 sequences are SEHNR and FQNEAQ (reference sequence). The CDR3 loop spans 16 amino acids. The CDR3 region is CASSNRQGPMNTEAFF. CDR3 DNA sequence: TGTGCCAGCAGCAACCGACAGGGCCCGATGAACACTGAAGCTTTCTTT.

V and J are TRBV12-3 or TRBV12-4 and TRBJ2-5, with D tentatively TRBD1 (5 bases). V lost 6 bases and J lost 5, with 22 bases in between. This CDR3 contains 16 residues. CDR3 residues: CASRDDSALLYETQYF. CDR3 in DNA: TGTGCCAGCAGGGACGACAGCGCCCTACTCTACGAGACCCAGTACTTC.

This CDR3 is CSVDSTTEAFF. The DNA of the CDR3 is TGCAGCGTCGACAGTACGACTGAAGCTTTCTTT. The rearrangement links TRBV29-1 to TRBJ1-1, with D perhaps matching TRBD1 (5 bases). V was trimmed by 6 bases and J by 5 bases, leaving 10 bases between them. Germline V lookup: CDR1 SQVTM, CDR2 ANQGSEA. This CDR3 is 11 amino acids long.

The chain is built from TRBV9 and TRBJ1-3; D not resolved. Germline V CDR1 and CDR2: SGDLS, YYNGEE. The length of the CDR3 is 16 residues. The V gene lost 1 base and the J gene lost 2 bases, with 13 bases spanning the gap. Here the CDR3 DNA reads TGTGCCAGCAGCGTAACCCAAGGTTACGCTGGAAACACCATATATTTT. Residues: CASSVTQGYAGNTIYF.

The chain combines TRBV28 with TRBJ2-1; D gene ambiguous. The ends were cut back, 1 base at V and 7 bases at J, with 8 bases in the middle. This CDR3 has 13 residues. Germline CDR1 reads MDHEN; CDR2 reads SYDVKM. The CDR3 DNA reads TGTGCCAGCAGTTTATTACCAGCGAATGAGCAGTTCTTC. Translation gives CASSLLPANEQFF. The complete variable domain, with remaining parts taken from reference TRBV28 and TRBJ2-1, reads DVKVTQSSRYLVKRTGEKVFLECVQDMDHENMFWYRQDPGLGLRLIYFSYDVKMKEKGDIPEGYSVSREKKERFSLILESASTNQTSMYLCASSLLPANEQFFGPGTRLTVL.

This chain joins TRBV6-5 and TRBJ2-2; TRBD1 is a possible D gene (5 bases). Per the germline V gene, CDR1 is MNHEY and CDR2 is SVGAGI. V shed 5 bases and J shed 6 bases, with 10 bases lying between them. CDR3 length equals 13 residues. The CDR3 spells CASSLTGPGELFF. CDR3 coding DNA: TGTGCCAGCAGTCTCACAGGCCCCGGGGAGCTGTTTTTT.